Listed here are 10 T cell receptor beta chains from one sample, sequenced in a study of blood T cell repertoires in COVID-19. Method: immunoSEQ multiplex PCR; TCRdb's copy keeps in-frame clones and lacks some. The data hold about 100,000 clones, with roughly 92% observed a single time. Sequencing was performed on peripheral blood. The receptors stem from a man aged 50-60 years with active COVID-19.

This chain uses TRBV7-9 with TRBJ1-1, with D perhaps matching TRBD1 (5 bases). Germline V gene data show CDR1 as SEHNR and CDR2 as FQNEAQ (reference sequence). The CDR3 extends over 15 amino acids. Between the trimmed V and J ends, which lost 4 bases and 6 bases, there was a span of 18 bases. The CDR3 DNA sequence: TGTGCCAGCAGCTCGGGAGGAGGGGCAGTCGCTGAAGCTTTCTTT. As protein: CASSSGGGAVAEAFF.

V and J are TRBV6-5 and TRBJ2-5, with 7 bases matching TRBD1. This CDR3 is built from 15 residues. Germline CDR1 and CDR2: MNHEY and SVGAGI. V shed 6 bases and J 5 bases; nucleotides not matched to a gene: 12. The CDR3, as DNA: TGTGCCAGCAGGACGACAGGGACGGCGAAGGAGACCCAGTACTTC. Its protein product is CASRTTGTAKETQYF.

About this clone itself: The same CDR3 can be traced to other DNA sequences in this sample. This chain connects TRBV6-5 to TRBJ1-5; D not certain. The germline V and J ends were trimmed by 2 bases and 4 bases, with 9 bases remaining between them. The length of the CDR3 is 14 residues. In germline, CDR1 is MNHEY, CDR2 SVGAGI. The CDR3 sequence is CASSYGRGNQPQHF. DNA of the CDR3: TGTGCCAGCAGTTACGGTCGAGGGAATCAGCCCCAGCATTTT.

As DNA, the CDR3 is TGTGCCAGCAGCGCGGGACAGGGGCACTACGAGCAGTACTTC. Its protein product is CASSAGQGHYEQYF. The gene calls are TRBV9 and TRBJ2-7; TRBD1 matches at 10 bases. The V segment lost 3 bases and the J segment 3 bases; nucleotides outside the gene matches: 3. CDR3 length equals 14 residues. Germline V gives CDR1 SGDLS, CDR2 YYNGEE. Variable domain in full (rest from reference TRBV9 and TRBJ2-7): DSGVTQTPKHLITATGQRVTLRCSPRSGDLSVYWYQQSLDQGLQFLIQYYNGEERAKGNILERFSAQQFPDLHSELNLSSLELGDSALYFCASSAGQGHYEQYFGPGTRLTVT.

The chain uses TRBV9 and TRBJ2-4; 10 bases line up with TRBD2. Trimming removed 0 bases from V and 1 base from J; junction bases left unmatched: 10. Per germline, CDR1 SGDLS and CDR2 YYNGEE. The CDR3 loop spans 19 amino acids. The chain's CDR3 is CASSVGSQLAGWAKNIQYF. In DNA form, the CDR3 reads TGTGCCAGCAGCGTAGGGTCTCAACTAGCGGGGTGGGCCAAAAACATTCAGTACTTC.

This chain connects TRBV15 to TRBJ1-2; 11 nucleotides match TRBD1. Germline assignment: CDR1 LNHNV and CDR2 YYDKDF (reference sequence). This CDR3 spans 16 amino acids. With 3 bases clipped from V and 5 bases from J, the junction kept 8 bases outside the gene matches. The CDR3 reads CATSSVGTGGSYGYTF. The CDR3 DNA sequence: TGTGCCACCAGCAGTGTAGGGACAGGGGGGTCATATGGCTACACCTTC. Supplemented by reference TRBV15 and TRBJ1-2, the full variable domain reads DAMVIQNPRYQVTQFGKPVTLSCSQTLNHNVMYWYQQKSSQAPKLLFHYYDKDFNNEADTPDNFQSRRPNTSFCFLDIRSPGLGDTAMYLCATSSVGTGGSYGYTFGSGTRLTVV.

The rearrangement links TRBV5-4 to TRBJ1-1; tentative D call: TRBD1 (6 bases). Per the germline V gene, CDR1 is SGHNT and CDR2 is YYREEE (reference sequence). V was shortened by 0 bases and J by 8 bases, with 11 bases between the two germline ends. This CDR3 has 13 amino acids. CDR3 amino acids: CASSLGVQGEAFF. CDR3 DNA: TGTGCCAGCAGCTTGGGAGTCCAGGGGGAAGCTTTCTTT.

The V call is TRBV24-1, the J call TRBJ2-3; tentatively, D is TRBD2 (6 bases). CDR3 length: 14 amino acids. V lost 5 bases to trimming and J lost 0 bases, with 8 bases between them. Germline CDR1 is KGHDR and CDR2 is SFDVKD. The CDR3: CATSASGSTDTQYF. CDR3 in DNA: TGTGCCACCAGTGCAAGCGGGAGCACAGATACGCAGTATTTT.

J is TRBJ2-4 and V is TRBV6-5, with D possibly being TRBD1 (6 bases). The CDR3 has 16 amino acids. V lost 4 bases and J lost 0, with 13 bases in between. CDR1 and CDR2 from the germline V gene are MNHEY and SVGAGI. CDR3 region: CASSWTASLAKNIQYF. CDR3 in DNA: TGTGCCAGCAGTTGGACAGCCTCTCTAGCCAAAAACATTCAGTACTTC.

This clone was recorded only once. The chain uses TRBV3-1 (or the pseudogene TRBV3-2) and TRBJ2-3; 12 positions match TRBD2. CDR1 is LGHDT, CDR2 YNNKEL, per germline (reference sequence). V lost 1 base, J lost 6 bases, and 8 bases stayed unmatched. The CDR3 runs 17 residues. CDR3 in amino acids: CASSQGRLAGGLDTQYF. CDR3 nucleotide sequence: TGTGCCAGCAGCCAAGGAAGGCTAGCGGGGGGGCTTGATACGCAGTATTTT.